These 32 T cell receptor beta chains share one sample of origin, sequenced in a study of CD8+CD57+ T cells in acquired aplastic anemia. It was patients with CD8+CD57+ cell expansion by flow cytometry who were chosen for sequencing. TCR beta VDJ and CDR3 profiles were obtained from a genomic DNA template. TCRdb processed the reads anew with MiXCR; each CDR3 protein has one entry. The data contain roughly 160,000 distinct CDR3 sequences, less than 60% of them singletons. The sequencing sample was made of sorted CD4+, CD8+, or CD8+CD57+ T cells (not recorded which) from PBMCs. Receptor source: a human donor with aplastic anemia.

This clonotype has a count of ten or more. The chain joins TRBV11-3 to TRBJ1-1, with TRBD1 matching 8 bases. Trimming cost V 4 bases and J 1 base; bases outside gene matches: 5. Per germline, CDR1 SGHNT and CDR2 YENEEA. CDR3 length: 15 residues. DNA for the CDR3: TGTGCCAGCAGCTCTGGACAGGGCGAGAACACTGAAGCTTTCTTT. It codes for CASSSGQGENTEAFF.

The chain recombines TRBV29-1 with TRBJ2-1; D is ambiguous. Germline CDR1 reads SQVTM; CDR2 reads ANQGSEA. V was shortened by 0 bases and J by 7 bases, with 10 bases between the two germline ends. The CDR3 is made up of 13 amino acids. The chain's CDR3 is CSVEENRRNEQFF. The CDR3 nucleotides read TGCAGCGTTGAAGAAAATCGACGGAATGAGCAGTTCTTC.

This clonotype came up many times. CDR3 DNA sequence: TGTGCCAGTAATCACCAGGGGGCCGATAATTCACCCCTCCACTTT. It is translated as CASNHQGADNSPLHF. The chain employs TRBV19 and TRBJ1-6; 8 nucleotides match TRBD1. This CDR3 region has 15 residues. With 7 bases clipped from V and 5 bases from J, the junction kept 7 bases outside the gene matches. Germline V gives CDR1 LNHDA, CDR2 SQIVND (reference sequence).

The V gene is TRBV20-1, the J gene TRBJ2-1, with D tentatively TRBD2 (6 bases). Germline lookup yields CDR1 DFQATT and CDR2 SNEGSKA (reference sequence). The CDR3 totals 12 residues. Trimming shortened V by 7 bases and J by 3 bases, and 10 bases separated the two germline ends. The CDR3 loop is CSVGRDYNEQFF. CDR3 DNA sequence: TGCAGTGTGGGGCGGGACTACAATGAGCAGTTCTTC.

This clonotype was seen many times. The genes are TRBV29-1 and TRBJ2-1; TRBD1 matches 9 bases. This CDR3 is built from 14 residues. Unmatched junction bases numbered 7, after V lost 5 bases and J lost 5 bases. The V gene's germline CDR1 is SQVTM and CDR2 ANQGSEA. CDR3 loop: CSVTQGAINNEQFF. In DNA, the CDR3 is TGCAGCGTTACACAGGGGGCTATAAACAATGAGCAGTTCTTC.

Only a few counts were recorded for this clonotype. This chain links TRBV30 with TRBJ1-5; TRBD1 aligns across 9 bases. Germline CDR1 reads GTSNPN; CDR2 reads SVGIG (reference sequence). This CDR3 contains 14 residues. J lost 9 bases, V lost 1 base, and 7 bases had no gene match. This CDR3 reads CAWSGGQGDRPQHF. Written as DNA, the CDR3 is TGTGCCTGGAGTGGGGGACAGGGAGATCGGCCCCAGCATTTT. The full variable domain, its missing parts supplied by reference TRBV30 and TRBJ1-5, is SQTIHQWPATLVQPVGSPLSLECTVEGTSNPNLYWYRQAAGRGLQLLFYSVGIGQISSEVPQNLSASRPQDRQFILSSKKLLLSDSGFYLCAWSGGQGDRPQHFGDGTRLSIL.

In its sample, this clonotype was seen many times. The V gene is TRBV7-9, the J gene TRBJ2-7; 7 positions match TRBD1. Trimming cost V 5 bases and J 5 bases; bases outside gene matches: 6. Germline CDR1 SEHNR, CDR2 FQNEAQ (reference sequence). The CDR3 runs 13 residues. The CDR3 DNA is TGTGCCAGCAGCACCCCCGGGACAGACGAGCAGTACTTC. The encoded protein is CASSTPGTDEQYF.

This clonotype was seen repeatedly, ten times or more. The CDR3 DNA follows: TGTGCCAGCAGCTTATCAGGGATGGATCAGCCCCAGCATTTT. It specifies CASSLSGMDQPQHF. The genes are TRBV7-8 and TRBJ1-5; tentatively, D is TRBD1 (5 bases). Germline values: CDR1 SGHVS, CDR2 FQNEAQ. The CDR3 spans 14 residues. Trimming removed 2 bases from V and 5 bases from J, with 10 bases in between.

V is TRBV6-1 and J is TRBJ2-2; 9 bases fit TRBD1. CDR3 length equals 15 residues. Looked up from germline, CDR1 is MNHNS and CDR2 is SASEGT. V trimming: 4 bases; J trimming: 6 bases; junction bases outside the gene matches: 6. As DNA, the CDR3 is TGTGCCAGCAGTGCCCCCGGGACAGGGTCCGGGGAGCTGTTTTTT. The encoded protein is CASSAPGTGSGELFF.

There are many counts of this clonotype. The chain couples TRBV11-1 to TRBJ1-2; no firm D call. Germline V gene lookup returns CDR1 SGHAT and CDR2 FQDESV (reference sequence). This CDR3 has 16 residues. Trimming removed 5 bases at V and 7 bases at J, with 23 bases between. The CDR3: CASSPMPGTTEGGYTF. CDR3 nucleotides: TGTGCCAGCAGCCCGATGCCCGGAACAACTGAGGGTGGCTACACCTTC.

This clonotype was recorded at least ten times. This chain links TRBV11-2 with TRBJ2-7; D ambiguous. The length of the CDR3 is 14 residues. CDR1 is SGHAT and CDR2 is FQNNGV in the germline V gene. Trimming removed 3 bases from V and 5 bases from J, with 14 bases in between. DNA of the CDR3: TGTGCCAGCAGCTTCACCGCAGGAGCCCACGAGCAGTACTTC. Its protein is CASSFTAGAHEQYF.

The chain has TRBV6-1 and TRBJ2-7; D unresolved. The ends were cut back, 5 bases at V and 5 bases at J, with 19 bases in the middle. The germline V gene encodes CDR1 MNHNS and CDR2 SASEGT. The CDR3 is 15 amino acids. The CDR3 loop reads CASSPSNFGSHEQYF. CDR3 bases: TGTGCCAGCAGTCCGTCTAATTTCGGGTCCCACGAGCAGTACTTC.

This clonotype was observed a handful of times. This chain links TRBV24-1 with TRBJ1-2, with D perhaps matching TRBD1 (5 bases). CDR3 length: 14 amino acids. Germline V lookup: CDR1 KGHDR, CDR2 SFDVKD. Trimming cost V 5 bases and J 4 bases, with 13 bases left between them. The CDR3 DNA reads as TGTGCCACCAGTGCCGCCGGGGGGTTCTATGGCTACACCTTC. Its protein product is CATSAAGGFYGYTF.

In DNA, the CDR3 is TGCGCCAGCACCGTATCTCAGGGGAATTGCTATGGCTACACCTTC. Amino acids: CASTVSQGNCYGYTF. This chain links TRBV5-1 with TRBJ1-2; possible D gene TRBD1, 6 bases. V was trimmed by 6 bases and J by 4 bases, leaving 19 bases between them. Per the germline V gene, CDR1 is SGHRS and CDR2 is YFSETQ. The CDR3 sequence is 15 residues long.

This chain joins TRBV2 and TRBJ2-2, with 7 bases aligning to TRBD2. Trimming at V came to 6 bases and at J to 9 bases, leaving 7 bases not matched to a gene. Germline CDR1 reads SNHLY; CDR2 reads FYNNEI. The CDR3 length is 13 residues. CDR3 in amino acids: CASSYRSGRELFF. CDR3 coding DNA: TGTGCCAGCAGCTACCGAAGCGGGAGGGAGCTGTTTTTT. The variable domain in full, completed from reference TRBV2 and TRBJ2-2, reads EPEVTQTPSHQVTQMGQEVILRCVPISNHLYFYWYRQILGQKVEFLVSFYNNEISEKSEIFDDQFSVERPDGSNFTLKIRSTKLEDSAMYFCASSYRSGRELFFGEGSRLTVL.

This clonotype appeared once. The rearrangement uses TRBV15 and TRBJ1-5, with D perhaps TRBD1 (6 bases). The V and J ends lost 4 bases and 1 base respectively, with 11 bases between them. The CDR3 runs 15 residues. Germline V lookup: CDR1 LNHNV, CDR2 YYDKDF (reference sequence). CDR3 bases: TGTGCCACCAGCACCTTGACAGGAAGCAATCAGCCCCAGCATTTT. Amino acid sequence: CATSTLTGSNQPQHF. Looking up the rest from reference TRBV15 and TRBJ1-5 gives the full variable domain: DAMVIQNPRYQVTQFGKPVTLSCSQTLNHNVMYWYQQKSSQAPKLLFHYYDKDFNNEADTPDNFQSRRPNTSFCFLDIRSPGLGDTAMYLCATSTLTGSNQPQHFGDGTRLSIL.

CDR3 sequence: CASTERISYNEQFF. In nucleotides, the CDR3 is TGTGCCAGCACGGAGCGGATCTCCTACAATGAGCAGTTCTTC. The chain uses TRBV5-5 and TRBJ2-1; D possibly corresponds to TRBD2 (5 bases). CDR3 length: 14 residues. Trimming removed 6 bases at V and 0 bases at J, with 10 bases between. Germline loops: CDR1 SGHKS, CDR2 YYEKEE (reference sequence). The full variable domain, its missing parts supplied by reference TRBV5-5 and TRBJ2-1, is DAGVTQSPTHLIKTRGQQVTLRCSPISGHKSVSWYQQVLGQGPQFIFQYYEKEERGRGNFPDRFSARQFPNYSSELNVNALLLGDSALYLCASTERISYNEQFFGPGTRLTVL.

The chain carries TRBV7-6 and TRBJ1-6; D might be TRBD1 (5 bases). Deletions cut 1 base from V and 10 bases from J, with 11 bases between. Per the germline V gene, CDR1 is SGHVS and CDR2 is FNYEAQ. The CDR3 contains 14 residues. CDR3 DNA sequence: TGTGCCAGCAGCTTAGGGTCAGGGTCCTCACCCCTCCACTTT. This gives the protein CASSLGSGSSPLHF.

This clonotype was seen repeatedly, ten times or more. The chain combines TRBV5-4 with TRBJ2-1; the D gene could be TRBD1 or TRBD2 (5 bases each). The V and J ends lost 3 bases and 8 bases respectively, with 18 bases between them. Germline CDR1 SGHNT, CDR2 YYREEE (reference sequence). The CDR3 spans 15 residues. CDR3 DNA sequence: TGTGCCAGCAGCTCGGGGCTAACCCAGAGAGATGAGCAGTTCTTC. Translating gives CASSSGLTQRDEQFF.

The CDR3 here is CATRGTSGSTDTQYF. The DNA of the CDR3 is TGTGCCACGAGAGGGACTAGCGGAAGCACAGATACGCAGTATTTT. J is TRBJ2-3 and V is TRBV10-3; TRBD2 matches 11 bases. J was trimmed by 0 bases and V by 10 bases; bases with no gene match: 6. Germline loops: CDR1 ENHRY, CDR2 SYGVKD. The CDR3 length is 15 residues.

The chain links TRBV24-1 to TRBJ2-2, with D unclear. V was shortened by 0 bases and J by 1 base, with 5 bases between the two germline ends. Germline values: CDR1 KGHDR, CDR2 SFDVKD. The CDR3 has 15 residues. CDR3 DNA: TGTGCCACCAGTGATTTGACGGGGAACACCGGGGAGCTGTTTTTT. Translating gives CATSDLTGNTGELFF.

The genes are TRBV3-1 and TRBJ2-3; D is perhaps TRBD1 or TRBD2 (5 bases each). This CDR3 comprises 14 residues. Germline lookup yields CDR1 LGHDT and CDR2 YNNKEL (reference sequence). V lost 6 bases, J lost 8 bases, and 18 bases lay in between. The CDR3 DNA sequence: TGTGCCAGCAGGCGAGGGGCCCCTGAATGTACGCAGTATTTT. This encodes CASRRGAPECTQYF.

The CDR3 reads CSAEGRFTEAFF. Here the CDR3 DNA reads TGCAGCGCCGAGGGTCGTTTCACTGAAGCTTTCTTT. This chain uses TRBV29-1 with TRBJ1-1; D is ambiguous. The ends were cut back, 7 bases at V and 4 bases at J, with 13 bases in the middle. This CDR3 spans 12 amino acids. Germline lookup yields CDR1 SQVTM and CDR2 ANQGSEA.

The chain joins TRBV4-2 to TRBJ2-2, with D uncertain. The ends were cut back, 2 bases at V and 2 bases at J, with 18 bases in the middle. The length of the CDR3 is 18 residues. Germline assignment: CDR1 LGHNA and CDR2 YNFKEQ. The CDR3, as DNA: TGTGCCAGCAGCCAAAACCCCCAGACGGGTCTAAACACCGGGGAGCTGTTTTTT. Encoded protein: CASSQNPQTGLNTGELFF.

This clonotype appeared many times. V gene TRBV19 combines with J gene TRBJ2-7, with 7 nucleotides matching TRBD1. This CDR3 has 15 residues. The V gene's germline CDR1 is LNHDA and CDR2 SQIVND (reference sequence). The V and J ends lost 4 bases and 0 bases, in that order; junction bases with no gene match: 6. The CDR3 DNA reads TGTGCCAGTAGTAACCGGGACAGAGGCTCCTACGAGCAGTACTTC. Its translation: CASSNRDRGSYEQYF.

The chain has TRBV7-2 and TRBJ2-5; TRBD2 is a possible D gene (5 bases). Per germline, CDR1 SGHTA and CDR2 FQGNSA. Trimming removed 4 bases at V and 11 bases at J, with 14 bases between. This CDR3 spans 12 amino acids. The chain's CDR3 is CASSSEPEEQYF. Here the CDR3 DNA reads TGTGCCAGCAGCTCTGAACCGGAGGAGCAGTACTTC.

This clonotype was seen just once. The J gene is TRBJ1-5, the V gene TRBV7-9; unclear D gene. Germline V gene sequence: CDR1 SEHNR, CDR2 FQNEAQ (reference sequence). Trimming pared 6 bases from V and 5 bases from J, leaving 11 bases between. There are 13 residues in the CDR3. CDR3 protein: CASSREVDQPQHF. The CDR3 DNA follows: TGTGCCAGCAGTAGGGAGGTGGATCAGCCCCAGCATTTT.

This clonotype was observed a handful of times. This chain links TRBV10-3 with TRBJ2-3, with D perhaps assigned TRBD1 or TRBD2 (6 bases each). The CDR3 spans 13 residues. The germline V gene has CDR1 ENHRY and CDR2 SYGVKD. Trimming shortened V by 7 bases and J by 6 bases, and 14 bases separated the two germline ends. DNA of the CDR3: TGTGCCATCAAGGGGGAGGTGGTGGATACGCAGTATTTT. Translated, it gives CAIKGEVVDTQYF.

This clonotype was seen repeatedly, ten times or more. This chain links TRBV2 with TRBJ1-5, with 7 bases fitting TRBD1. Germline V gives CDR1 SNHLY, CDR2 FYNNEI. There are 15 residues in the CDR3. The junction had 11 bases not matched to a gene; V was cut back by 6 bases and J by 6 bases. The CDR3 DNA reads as TGTGCCAGCAGCTCTGTGACAGGGAGGGCTCAGCCCCAGCATTTT. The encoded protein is CASSSVTGRAQPQHF.

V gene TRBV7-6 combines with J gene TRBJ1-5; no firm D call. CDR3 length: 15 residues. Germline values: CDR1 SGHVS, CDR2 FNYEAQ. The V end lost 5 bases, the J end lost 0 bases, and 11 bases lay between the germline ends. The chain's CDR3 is CASSLAPNSNQPQHF. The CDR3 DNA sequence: TGTGCCAGCAGCCTCGCTCCGAATAGCAATCAGCCCCAGCATTTT.

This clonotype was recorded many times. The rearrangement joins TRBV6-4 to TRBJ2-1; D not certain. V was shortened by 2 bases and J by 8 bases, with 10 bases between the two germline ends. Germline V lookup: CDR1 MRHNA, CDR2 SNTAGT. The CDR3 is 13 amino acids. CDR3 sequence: CASSDTKKDEQFF. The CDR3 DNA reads TGTGCCAGCAGTGACACCAAGAAGGATGAGCAGTTCTTC.

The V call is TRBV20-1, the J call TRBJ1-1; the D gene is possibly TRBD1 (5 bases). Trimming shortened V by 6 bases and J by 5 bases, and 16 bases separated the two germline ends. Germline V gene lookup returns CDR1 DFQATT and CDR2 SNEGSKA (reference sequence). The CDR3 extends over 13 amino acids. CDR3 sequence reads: CSATQAGSTEAFF. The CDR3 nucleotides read TGCAGTGCGACTCAAGCAGGGAGTACTGAAGCTTTCTTT.